The 29 T cell receptor beta chains in this list originate from one sample, sequenced in a study of identical twins. TCRdb called the 5' RACE reads again in MiXCR, with one record for every CDR3 protein. The table has hundreds of thousands of distinct CDR3 sequences, 15% to 20% seen once; the top ten hold about 12%. A further study also used this sample, focusing on T cells expressing NK-cell markers.

Material: PBMCs. These receptors came from a woman aged 18-30 years in good health.

The chain links TRBV5-1 to TRBJ2-1; 7 positions match TRBD2. The germline gives CDR1 SGHRS, CDR2 YFSETQ. The CDR3 is 19 amino acids. V was pared by 0 bases and J by 0 bases, with 12 bases of the junction left unmatched. The CDR3 DNA sequence: TGCGCCAGCAGCTTGGAGGCTAGCGGTTCTCGCCTCTCCTACAATGAGCAGTTCTTC. This sequence encodes CASSLEASGSRLSYNEQFF.

This chain uses TRBV30 with TRBJ2-3, with D perhaps matching TRBD2 (5 bases). Germline V gene data show CDR1 as GTSNPN and CDR2 as SVGIG (reference sequence). Trimming took off 5 bases at V and 2 bases at J, with 20 bases between the two ends. The CDR3 has 16 residues. The CDR3 DNA sequence: TGTGCCTGGCACCGCTGGAGCGGAGGTACCACAGATACGCAGTATTTT. This encodes CAWHRWSGGTTDTQYF.

This clonotype was seen a handful of times. This chain links TRBV29-1 with TRBJ2-5, with D unclear. Trimming took off 5 bases at V and 7 bases at J, with 14 bases between the two ends. The CDR3 sequence is 12 residues long. Per germline, CDR1 SQVTM and CDR2 ANQGSEA. DNA of the CDR3: TGCAGCGTTCTGCTCGGTGATAGGACCCAGTACTTC. It is translated as CSVLLGDRTQYF.

The gene calls are TRBV29-1 and TRBJ1-1; D gene unclear. The CDR3 runs 14 residues. CDR1 and CDR2 from the germline V gene are SQVTM and ANQGSEA. The V and J ends lost 2 bases and 4 bases respectively, with 14 bases between them. CDR3 sequence reads: CSVELPGVGTEAFF. DNA for the CDR3: TGCAGCGTTGAACTTCCCGGGGTGGGCACTGAAGCTTTCTTT.

J is TRBJ2-1 and V is TRBV5-1; 11 bases agree with TRBD2. After removal of 1 base from V and 5 bases from J, the junction contained 11 bases not matched to a gene. The length of the CDR3 is 18 residues. Germline CDR1 is SGHRS and CDR2 is YFSETQ. The CDR3 loop is CASSLRPTSGSRHNEQFF. CDR3 bases: TGCGCCAGCAGCTTGCGGCCTACTAGCGGGAGTCGCCACAATGAGCAGTTCTTC.

The rearrangement links TRBV20-1 to TRBJ2-7; D not resolved. The ends were cut back, 3 bases at V and 4 bases at J, with 25 bases in the middle. CDR1 and CDR2 (germline): DFQATT, SNEGSKA (reference sequence). CDR3 length equals 17 residues. The CDR3 spells CSASRTEGARYRYEQYF. The CDR3 DNA sequence: TGCAGTGCTAGCAGAACGGAAGGTGCGCGGTATCGATACGAGCAGTACTTC.

The table lists this clonotype with a few counts. J is TRBJ2-7 and V is TRBV6-5; weak D call: TRBD1 (5 bases). This CDR3 region has 11 residues. Trimming shortened V by 2 bases and J by 8 bases, and 7 bases separated the two germline ends. CDR1 is MNHEY and CDR2 is SVGAGI in the germline V gene. In DNA, the CDR3 is TGTGCCAGCAGTTACGGACACCAGCAGTACTTC. This gives the protein CASSYGHQQYF.

J is TRBJ2-1 and V is TRBV20-1, with D uncertain. CDR1 is DFQATT, CDR2 SNEGSKA, per germline (reference sequence). This CDR3 comprises 12 residues. Trimming took off 3 bases at V and 8 bases at J, with 11 bases between the two ends. CDR3 nucleotide sequence: TGCAGTGCTAGCCCCGGTGGGCATGAGCAGTTCTTC. This sequence encodes CSASPGGHEQFF.

V is TRBV5-1 and J is TRBJ2-7, with a possible D match to TRBD1 (6 bases). The germline gives CDR1 SGHRS, CDR2 YFSETQ. The CDR3 has 13 amino acids. V was pared by 5 bases and J by 7 bases, with 16 bases between. The chain's CDR3 is CASRDDRLVEQYF. The CDR3 DNA sequence: TGCGCCAGCAGGGATGACAGGCTCGTGGAGCAGTACTTC.

There are a few counts of this clonotype. V usage is TRBV20-1 and J usage is TRBJ1-1; no definite D call. The CDR3 spans 14 residues. V lost 0 bases and J 4 bases, leaving 12 bases between the germline ends. Germline CDR1 DFQATT, CDR2 SNEGSKA (reference sequence). The CDR3 coding sequence is TGCAGTGCTAGAGAGATGAGAGGGCCCACTGAAGCTTTCTTT. Translating gives CSAREMRGPTEAFF.

This clonotype was detected only a few times. The V call is TRBV14, the J call TRBJ2-5; 7 nucleotides align to TRBD2. Germline trimming cut 4 bases from V and 4 bases from J; bases unmatched to any gene: 9. This CDR3 spans 15 amino acids. The germline CDR1 and CDR2 sequences are SGHDN and FVKESK. The CDR3 sequence: CASSLGRAVLETQYF. The DNA for the CDR3 is TGTGCCAGCAGCCTTGGGAGGGCCGTGTTAGAGACCCAGTACTTC.

The CDR3 loop is CASSDYPETQYF. CDR3 coding DNA: TGTGCCAGCAGCGACTATCCAGAGACCCAGTACTTC. This chain uses TRBV5-6 with TRBJ2-5, with D perhaps matching TRBD2 (5 bases). Per the germline V gene, CDR1 is SGHDT and CDR2 is YYEEEE. The CDR3 runs 12 residues. The V gene lost 4 bases and the J gene lost 4 bases, with 8 bases spanning the gap. The full variable domain, completed using reference TRBV5-6 and TRBJ2-5, is DAGVTQSPTHLIKTRGQQVTLRCSPKSGHDTVSWYQQALGQGPQFIFQYYEEEERQRGNFPDRFSGHQFPNYSSELNVNALLLGDSALYLCASSDYPETQYFGPGTRLLVL.

This clonotype was seen more than once but under ten times. The V and J genes are TRBV7-9 and TRBJ1-6, with 9 bases lining up with TRBD1. Germline V gene data show CDR1 as SEHNR and CDR2 as FQNEAQ (reference sequence). This CDR3 region has 14 residues. The trim removed 5 bases at V and 9 bases at J, leaving 5 bases unmatched. CDR3 nucleotides: TGTGCCAGCAGCGACCGGACAGGGGCTTCACCCCTCCACTTT. Protein: CASSDRTGASPLHF.

This clonotype has just a few counts. CDR3 in amino acids: CSASPGTGQETQYF. CDR3 coding DNA: TGCAGTGCTAGTCCCGGGACAGGACAAGAGACCCAGTACTTC. This chain connects TRBV20-1 to TRBJ2-5; 8 positions match TRBD1. The CDR3 has 14 amino acids. Losses at the gene ends were 3 bases for V and 2 bases for J; bases not matched to a gene: 5. From germline, CDR1 is DFQATT and CDR2 SNEGSKA (reference sequence).

The rearrangement links TRBV12-3 or TRBV12-4 to TRBJ2-5, with D unresolved. The CDR3 is made up of 14 amino acids. Trimming removed 5 bases at V and 4 bases at J, with 14 bases between. The CDR3 region is CASSPRLVLETQYF. The CDR3 region has the DNA TGTGCCAGCAGTCCCCGACTGGTTTTAGAGACCCAGTACTTC.

The J gene is TRBJ2-3, the V gene TRBV29-1; maybe TRBD2 (5 bases). V lost 6 bases, J lost 2 bases, and 12 bases lay in between. Germline V CDR1 and CDR2: SQVTM, ANQGSEA. CDR3 length: 13 residues. CDR3 bases: TGCAGCGTGGTGGACTTGTTCACAGATACGCAGTATTTT. Its protein is CSVVDLFTDTQYF.

This sequence joins TRBV15 and TRBJ2-7; 9 positions match TRBD1. The CDR3 covers 14 residues. Trimming cost V 8 bases and J 2 bases; bases outside gene matches: 7. Germline CDR1 reads LNHNV; CDR2 reads YYDKDF (reference sequence). The CDR3 protein is CATQRDRVTYEQYF. The CDR3 DNA reads TGTGCCACCCAACGGGACAGGGTTACCTACGAGCAGTACTTC. Complete variable domain (other parts from reference TRBV15 and TRBJ2-7): DAMVIQNPRYQVTQFGKPVTLSCSQTLNHNVMYWYQQKSSQAPKLLFHYYDKDFNNEADTPDNFQSRRPNTSFCFLDIRSPGLGDTAMYLCATQRDRVTYEQYFGPGTRLTVT.

V gene TRBV5-1 combines with J gene TRBJ1-4; D ambiguous. V was clipped by 5 bases and J by 2 bases, with 4 bases between them. The germline CDR1 and CDR2 sequences are SGHRS and YFSETQ. The CDR3 consists of 12 residues. The DNA of the CDR3 is TGCGCCAGCAGGACCACTAATGAAAAACTGTTTTTT. This codes for CASRTTNEKLFF.

This clonotype was detected many times. The chain is built from TRBV12-3 or TRBV12-4 and TRBJ2-3, with D tentatively TRBD1 (5 bases). The CDR3 runs 13 residues. Trimming removed 6 bases at V and 6 bases at J, with 13 bases between. CDR3 coding DNA: TGTGCCAGCAGCCCAGGGCTGGTGGATACGCAGTATTTT. Translating gives CASSPGLVDTQYF.

Only a few counts were recorded for this clonotype. As DNA, the CDR3 is TGCGCCAGCAGCCAAGACAGGACTGGCACAGATACGCAGTATTTT. Translated: CASSQDRTGTDTQYF. This chain joins TRBV4-3 and TRBJ2-3, with D perhaps matching TRBD2 (5 bases). Trimming left V 0 bases short and J 1 base short, with 8 bases between. The CDR3 sequence is 15 residues long. CDR1 and CDR2 (germline): LGHNA, YSLEER.

The gene calls are TRBV4-2 and TRBJ1-1; the match to TRBD1 covers 11 bases. This CDR3 is 17 amino acids long. Losses at the gene ends were 1 base for V and 5 bases for J; bases not matched to a gene: 9. CDR1 LGHNA and CDR2 YNFKEQ come from the germline V gene. The CDR3 DNA is TGTGCCAGCAGCCAAGTGAGACGGACAGGGGGCCGAACTGAAGCTTTCTTT. Its translation is CASSQVRRTGGRTEAFF.

The J gene is TRBJ1-6, the V gene TRBV25-1; D remains unclear. CDR3 length: 13 amino acids. V was trimmed by 1 base and J by 9 bases, leaving 7 bases between them. Germline CDR1 MGHDK, CDR2 SYGVNS. CDR3 region: CASSELMGSPLHF. In DNA form, the CDR3 reads TGTGCCAGCAGTGAATTGATGGGTTCACCCCTCCACTTT. Full variable domain (outside the CDR3, taken from reference TRBV25-1 and TRBJ1-6): EADIYQTPRYLVIGTGKKITLECSQTMGHDKMYWYQQDPGMELHLIHYSYGVNSTEKGDLSSESTVSRIRTEHFPLTLESARPSHTSQYLCASSELMGSPLHFGNGTRLTVT.

The rearrangement links TRBV7-2 to TRBJ1-6, with D unresolved. Germline V gene sequence: CDR1 SGHTA, CDR2 FQGNSA. Trimming cost V 3 bases and J 12 bases, with 6 bases left between them. CDR3 length: 11 amino acids. CDR3 loop: CASSFWGPLHF. Written as DNA, the CDR3 is TGTGCCAGCAGCTTTTGGGGACCCCTCCACTTT.

This clonotype was counted ten times or more. This sequence joins TRBV3-1 and TRBJ2-3; maybe TRBD1 (6 bases). The CDR3 runs 13 residues. CDR1 and CDR2 from the germline V gene are LGHDT and YNNKEL (reference sequence). The V end was cut by 5 bases, the J end by 10 bases, with 16 bases between. CDR3 bases: TGTGCCAGCAGCGACAGGAGCGGTTTCGCGCAGTATTTT. Translating gives CASSDRSGFAQYF.

The chain couples TRBV12-3 or TRBV12-4 to TRBJ1-1; 7 positions match TRBD1. The V segment lost 0 bases and the J segment 4 bases; nucleotides outside the gene matches: 11. The CDR3 spans 17 residues. The CDR3 DNA is TGTGCCAGCAGTTTAGCGCTCGGAGGGGGCGAGGGCACTGAAGCTTTCTTT. Translated, it gives CASSLALGGGEGTEAFF.

The sample holds a few counts of this clonotype. V is TRBV29-1 and J is TRBJ1-2; perhaps TRBD1 as D (6 bases). The CDR3 sequence is 12 residues long. Trimming stripped 5 bases from V and 5 bases from J, with 12 bases between. Germline assignment: CDR1 SQVTM and CDR2 ANQGSEA. The CDR3 loop is CSVLDRLYGYTF. CDR3 sequence (DNA): TGCAGCGTTCTGGACAGACTGTATGGCTACACCTTC.

The genes are TRBV20-1 and TRBJ2-1, with TRBD1 identical over 9 bases. The germline gives CDR1 DFQATT, CDR2 SNEGSKA (reference sequence). This CDR3 has 16 residues. V was clipped by 6 bases and J by 10 bases; unmatched bases: 19. The CDR3 reads CSAIPPDRGSLLEQFF. The CDR3 DNA reads TGCAGTGCCATCCCCCCGGACAGGGGATCTCTTTTGGAGCAGTTCTTC.

This clonotype has a single count. This rearrangement joins TRBV29-1 to TRBJ2-5; D call uncertain. The V end was cut by 0 bases, the J end by 5 bases, with 10 bases between. CDR1 and CDR2 from the germline V gene are SQVTM and ANQGSEA. The CDR3 has 13 residues. In DNA, the CDR3 is TGCAGCGTTGAAGAACCCGGTGTGGAGACCCAGTACTTC. It is translated as CSVEEPGVETQYF. The whole variable domain, remainder taken from reference TRBV29-1 and TRBJ2-5, is SAVISQKPSRDICQRGTSLTIQCQVDSQVTMMFWYRQQPGQSLTLIATANQGSEATYESGFVIDKFPISRPNLTFSTLTVSNMSPEDSSIYLCSVEEPGVETQYFGPGTRLLVL.

CDR3 amino acids: CASSLTLDGFYEQYF. CDR3 nucleotide sequence: TGTGCCAGCAGCTTGACGCTGGACGGATTCTACGAGCAGTACTTC. The V gene is TRBV7-2, the J gene TRBJ2-7, with unresolved D. Trimming shortened V by 3 bases and J by 3 bases, and 15 bases separated the two germline ends. CDR3 length equals 15 residues. Germline V CDR1 and CDR2: SGHTA, FQGNSA.